These 26 T cell receptor beta chains share one sample of origin, sequenced in a study of blood T cell repertoires in COVID-19. Assay used: immunoSEQ multiplex PCR; TCRdb lists only in-frame clones, some missing. This sample has over 200,000 clones; approximately 88% occur once, and the top ten carry about 9.3%. Material: PBMCs or T cells enriched from blood (not recorded which). Receptors were obtained from a man aged 18 to 29 with acute COVID-19.

The count of this clone is one. The chain couples TRBV7-9 to TRBJ2-3, with 11 positions matching TRBD2. Germline V gene sequence: CDR1 SEHNR, CDR2 FQNEAQ (reference sequence). V trimming: 5 bases; J trimming: 5 bases; junction bases outside the gene matches: 9. This CDR3 contains 16 residues. CDR3 protein: CASSLSGRAMGDTQYF. CDR3 sequence (DNA): TGTGCCAGCAGCCTTAGCGGGAGGGCCATGGGAGATACGCAGTATTTT.

The CDR3 loop reads CASSLGSLMNTEAFF. The CDR3 coding sequence is TGTGCCAGCAGCTTAGGTTCCCTTATGAACACTGAAGCTTTCTTT. V gene TRBV7-9 combines with J gene TRBJ1-1; D call uncertain. The CDR3 extends over 15 amino acids. V lost 1 base and J 0 bases, leaving 9 bases between the germline ends. CDR1 SEHNR and CDR2 FQNEAQ come from the germline V gene (reference sequence).

The V and J genes are TRBV28 and TRBJ1-1; D may be TRBD1 (5 bases). This CDR3 has 13 residues. The V end lost 6 bases, the J end lost 5 bases, and 13 bases lay between the germline ends. Germline values: CDR1 MDHEN, CDR2 SYDVKM. CDR3 protein: CASSRLGRTEAFF. The CDR3 DNA sequence: TGTGCCAGCAGCCGCCTGGGGCGAACTGAAGCTTTCTTT.

V is TRBV2 and J is TRBJ1-2, with D possibly matching TRBD1 (6 bases). Looked up from germline, CDR1 is SNHLY and CDR2 is FYNNEI. V gave up 3 bases and J gave up 6 bases, with 17 bases separating them. CDR3 length: 15 residues. The CDR3 bases are TGTGCCAGCAGTGACTTTGCGGCAGGGGCGGATGGCTACACCTTC. Translating gives CASSDFAAGADGYTF.

V usage is TRBV2 and J usage is TRBJ1-2, with 10 bases that match TRBD1. Trimming cost V 5 bases and J 4 bases; bases outside gene matches: 7. The CDR3 runs 15 residues. The germline CDR1 and CDR2 sequences are SNHLY and FYNNEI. The CDR3 DNA sequence: TGTGCCAGCAGTCCAGACAGGGGGCTCCCCTATGGCTACACCTTC. It yields the protein CASSPDRGLPYGYTF.

V is TRBV9 and J is TRBJ1-1; no clear D gene. CDR3 length: 14 amino acids. The germline CDR1 and CDR2 sequences are SGDLS and YYNGEE. The germline V and J ends were trimmed by 4 bases and 4 bases, with 14 bases remaining between them. The CDR3: CASSLNVAGTEAFF. The CDR3 nucleotides read TGTGCCAGCAGCCTCAACGTGGCTGGCACTGAAGCTTTCTTT.

This clone showed up just once. The junction departs from germline at one end; a sequencing error may be responsible. V and J are TRBV7-7 and TRBJ2-5, with 8 positions matching TRBD2. This CDR3 is built from 14 residues. From germline, CDR1 is SSHAT and CDR2 FNYEAQ (reference sequence). Written as DNA, the CDR3 is TGTGCTAGCAGCCAGCGGGAGCGGCAAGAGACCCAGTACTTC. Translated, it gives CASSQRERQETQYF. The entire variable domain, with the rest obtained from reference TRBV7-7 and TRBJ2-5, is as follows: GAGVSQSPRYKVTKRGQDVTLRCDPISSHATLYWYQQALGQGPEFLTYFNYEAQPDKSGLPSDRFSAERPEGSISTLTIQRTEQRDSAMYRCASSQRERQETQYFGPGTRLLVL.

The genes are TRBV28 and TRBJ1-1; D unclear. CDR1 and CDR2 from the germline V gene are MDHEN and SYDVKM. V lost 7 bases and J lost 2, with 5 bases in between. The CDR3 consists of 11 residues. Here the CDR3 reads CASNYNTEAFF. For the CDR3, the DNA is TGTGCCAGCAACTACAACACTGAAGCTTTCTTT.

The rearrangement uses TRBV7-8 and TRBJ1-5; 7 bases are shared with TRBD1. Germline V lookup: CDR1 SGHVS, CDR2 FQNEAQ. With 4 bases clipped from V and 7 bases from J, the junction kept 7 bases outside the gene matches. The CDR3 covers 14 residues. The CDR3 region is CASSSGPGGQPQHF. DNA of the CDR3: TGTGCCAGCAGCTCAGGGCCAGGGGGACAGCCCCAGCATTTT.

Remarks on this clone: At the DNA level, this CDR3 is encoded by other sequences in the same sample as well. The chain has TRBV5-1 and TRBJ1-4; D ambiguous. This CDR3 has 14 residues. CDR1 and CDR2 (germline): SGHRS, YFSETQ. Trimming removed 1 base from V and 2 bases from J, with 6 bases in between. In DNA, the CDR3 is TGCGCCAGCAGCTTGAGCTCTACTAATGAAAAACTGTTTTTT. It translates to CASSLSSTNEKLFF.

This chain links TRBV4-1 with TRBJ1-2, with 9 nucleotides matching TRBD1. Germline V gene lookup returns CDR1 MGHRA and CDR2 YSYEKL. V dropped 1 base and J dropped 4; count of bases not matched to a gene: 10. The CDR3 length is 17 residues. For the CDR3, the DNA is TGCGCCAGCAGCCAAGGGGACAGGGAGCTCATGGGCTATGGCTACACCTTC. This codes for CASSQGDRELMGYGYTF.

The chain is built from TRBV28 and TRBJ2-7; 10 bases map to TRBD1. The CDR3 extends over 13 amino acids. The V gene end was trimmed by 3 bases and the J gene end by 12 bases; junction bases not matched to a gene: 8. Germline V gene data show CDR1 as MDHEN and CDR2 as SYDVKM. CDR3 protein: CASSLVRTGGRYF. The CDR3 DNA reads TGTGCCAGCAGTTTGGTTAGGACAGGGGGGCGGTACTTC.

The rearrangement links TRBV28 to TRBJ1-4; a weak D match, TRBD1 (6 bases). The V end was cut by 4 bases, the J end by 3 bases, with 9 bases between. The CDR3 length is 14 residues. The germline V gene encodes CDR1 MDHEN and CDR2 SYDVKM. CDR3 region: CASSSGQSNEKLFF. CDR3 nucleotide sequence: TGTGCCAGCAGTTCAGGACAGTCTAATGAAAAACTGTTTTTT.

This chain uses TRBV5-1 with TRBJ1-3; 8 positions agree with TRBD1. The CDR3 consists of 17 residues. V lost 4 bases and J lost 2; bases outside the gene matches: 11. Germline V gene lookup returns CDR1 SGHRS and CDR2 YFSETQ. CDR3: CASSDQAGQGTGNTIYF. The CDR3 DNA is TGCGCCAGCAGCGACCAAGCTGGACAGGGTACTGGAAACACCATATATTTT.

V is TRBV30 and J is TRBJ1-1; D is unresolved. The CDR3 length is 13 residues. The germline CDR1 and CDR2 sequences are GTSNPN and SVGIG (reference sequence). V lost 0 bases and J lost 0, with 5 bases in between. This CDR3 is CAWSVGMNTEAFF. The CDR3, as DNA: TGTGCCTGGAGTGTCGGGATGAACACTGAAGCTTTCTTT.

The chain carries TRBV11-3 and TRBJ1-6, with a tentative D call TRBD1 (6 bases). The V end was cut by 1 base, the J end by 4 bases, with 11 bases between. Germline-derived CDR1 and CDR2 are SGHNT and YENEEA. The CDR3 length is 16 residues. As DNA, the CDR3 is TGTGCCAGCAGCTTAGTGGGGGCAGCTTATAATTCACCCCTCCACTTT. It is translated as CASSLVGAAYNSPLHF.

The rearrangement links TRBV29-1 to TRBJ2-1; TRBD1 might be the D (6 bases). The CDR3 runs 18 residues. From germline, CDR1 is SQVTM and CDR2 ANQGSEA. The V end was cut by 3 bases, the J end by 0 bases, with 21 bases between. The CDR3 loop is CSVDAFGTSIRSYNEQFF. CDR3 nucleotide sequence: TGCAGCGTTGACGCCTTTGGGACATCCATTCGCTCCTACAATGAGCAGTTCTTC.

The genes are TRBV3-1 (or the pseudogene TRBV3-2) and TRBJ1-1; possible D gene TRBD1, 5 bases. The length of the CDR3 is 13 residues. V lost 2 bases and J 6 bases, leaving 10 bases between the germline ends. The V gene's germline CDR1 is LGHDT and CDR2 YNNKEL (reference sequence). As DNA, the CDR3 is TGTGCCAGCAGCCAACCCCAGGGTCCTGAAGCTTTCTTT. It yields the protein CASSQPQGPEAFF.

The chain combines TRBV2 with TRBJ1-6, with TRBD1 matching 8 bases. Germline loops: CDR1 SNHLY, CDR2 FYNNEI. V gave up 7 bases and J gave up 10 bases; unmatched junction bases: 6. The CDR3 contains 13 residues. The CDR3 coding sequence is TGTGCCAGCACCGTGGACAGGGACTCACCCCTCCACTTT. This gives the protein CASTVDRDSPLHF. The full variable domain, with the rest looked up from reference TRBV2 and TRBJ1-6, is EPEVTQTPSHQVTQMGQEVILRCVPISNHLYFYWYRQILGQKVEFLVSFYNNEISEKSEIFDDQFSVERPDGSNFTLKIRSTKLEDSAMYFCASTVDRDSPLHFGNGTRLTVT.

This clone was counted a few times. The genes are TRBV2 and TRBJ1-5, with TRBD1 matching 9 bases. Trimming cost V 10 bases and J 6 bases; bases outside gene matches: 7. Germline CDR1 SNHLY, CDR2 FYNNEI. CDR3 length: 13 amino acids. The CDR3 loop is CATTGQGVQPQHF. The CDR3 DNA follows: TGTGCCACAACGGGACAGGGTGTTCAGCCCCAGCATTTT.

This chain joins TRBV27 and TRBJ1-6, with D possibly TRBD1 on 5 matching bases. V was clipped by 4 bases and J by 9 bases, with 13 bases between them. The CDR3 runs 14 residues. Germline-derived CDR1 and CDR2 are MNHEY and SMNVEV (reference sequence). CDR3 coding DNA: TGTGCCAGCAGTTCCCAGGGTAGAGCTTCACCCCTCCACTTT. Protein product: CASSSQGRASPLHF.

This chain uses TRBV3-1 (or the pseudogene TRBV3-2) with TRBJ2-3, with D possibly TRBD2 on 5 matching bases. V was pared by 0 bases and J by 3 bases, with 7 bases between. The CDR3 covers 14 residues. Germline-derived CDR1 and CDR2 are LGHDT and YNNKEL (reference sequence). This chain's CDR3 is CASSQELATDTQYF. The CDR3 DNA reads TGTGCCAGCAGCCAAGAGCTAGCTACAGATACGCAGTATTTT.

This clone occurred a few times. This sequence joins TRBV10-1 and TRBJ2-2; 7 positions agree with TRBD1. The CDR3 runs 15 residues. Losses at the gene ends were 3 bases for V and 7 bases for J; bases not matched to a gene: 8. From germline, CDR1 is WNHNN and CDR2 SYGVQD (reference sequence). CDR3 amino acids: CASSERGRSDGELFF. The CDR3 DNA reads TGCGCCAGCAGTGAAAGGGGGCGAAGTGACGGGGAGCTGTTTTTT.

The V and J genes are TRBV27 and TRBJ2-7; D may be TRBD1 (5 bases). V was shortened by 3 bases and J by 6 bases, with 9 bases between the two germline ends. Germline V lookup: CDR1 MNHEY, CDR2 SMNVEV (reference sequence). CDR3 length equals 12 residues. The CDR3 sequence is CASSLGRGEQYF. The CDR3 nucleotides read TGTGCCAGCAGTTTGGGAAGGGGCGAGCAGTACTTC.

This chain links TRBV29-1 with TRBJ2-1; D is possibly TRBD1 (6 bases). V dropped 4 bases and J dropped 7 bases, with 17 bases sitting between them. The V gene's germline CDR1 is SQVTM and CDR2 ANQGSEA. The CDR3 length is 14 residues. The CDR3 is CSVGVSYRVNEQFF. In nucleotides, the CDR3 is TGCAGCGTTGGCGTGTCATACAGGGTTAATGAGCAGTTCTTC.

The chain recombines TRBV2 with TRBJ1-1; possible D gene TRBD1, 6 bases. This CDR3 comprises 14 residues. Germline lookup yields CDR1 SNHLY and CDR2 FYNNEI. The V end was cut by 4 bases, the J end by 0 bases, with 9 bases between. The CDR3 loop is CASSAGTLNTEAFF. The DNA for the CDR3 is TGTGCCAGCAGTGCGGGGACACTGAACACTGAAGCTTTCTTT.